This T cell receptor (beta chain) was observed in a study of blood T cell repertoires in COVID-19. For the study at large: Samples taken during acute and convalescent COVID-19 were collected in the United States, Italy and Spain. Nucleic acid was either cDNA or gDNA, and it came from T cells, B-cell-depleted T cells, or PBMCs.

This clone has more than one count but fewer than ten. Under the authors' procedure: Amplification of reference gene primers provided the estimated nucleated cell counts. Measured with immunoSEQ multiplex PCR; TCRdb has only the in-frame clones, and not every one. The DNA gave D and trimming, while V, J and clone size come from that table. The sample shows 91,000 or so clones, approximately 90% of them seen only once. This CDR3 spans 17 amino acids. The germline V gene encodes CDR1 SGHRS and CDR2 YFSETQ. V dropped 4 bases and J dropped 1 base, with 18 bases sitting between them. This sequence originates from a human donor in a cohort sampled during active COVID-19. This sequence joins TRBV5-1 and TRBJ1-5, with D maybe TRBD1 (5 bases). Material: peripheral blood. This chain's CDR3 is CASSPGAQWGSNQPQHF. The DNA of the CDR3 is TGCGCCAGCAGCCCGGGAGCCCAATGGGGGAGCAATCAGCCCCAGCATTTT.